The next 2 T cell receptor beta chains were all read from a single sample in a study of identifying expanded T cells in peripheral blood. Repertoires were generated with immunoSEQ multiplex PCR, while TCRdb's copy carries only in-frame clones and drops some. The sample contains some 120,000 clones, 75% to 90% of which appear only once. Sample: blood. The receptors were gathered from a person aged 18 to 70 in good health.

The CDR3, as DNA: TGCGCCAGCAGCCAAGCTCGGGGACTATCTATCTACGAGCAGTACTTC. This encodes CASSQARGLSIYEQYF. The V call is TRBV4-3, the J call TRBJ2-7, with TRBD2 matching over 7 bases. CDR1 and CDR2 (germline): LGHNA, YSLEER. V lost 1 base and J lost 3; bases outside the gene matches: 9. This CDR3 is built from 16 residues.

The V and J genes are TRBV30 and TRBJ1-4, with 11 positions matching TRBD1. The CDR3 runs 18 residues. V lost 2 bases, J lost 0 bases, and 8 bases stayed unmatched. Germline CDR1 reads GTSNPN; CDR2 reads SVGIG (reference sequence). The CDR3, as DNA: TGTGCCTGGAGTACCCGGGACAGGGGGATCGCAACTAATGAAAAACTGTTTTTT. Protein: CAWSTRDRGIATNEKLFF.